This TCR beta chain stems from a study of cytomegalovirus exposure and HLA in healthy donors. The data were produced by immunoSEQ multiplex PCR, yet TCRdb's version contains in-frame clones alone and is incomplete. Of about 170,000 clones listed, approximately 86% are singletons. The CDR3 runs to 16 residues. Trimming pared 0 bases from V and 4 bases from J, leaving 15 bases between. Germline V gene data show CDR1 as SNHLY and CDR2 as FYNNEI. Study-wide results and limits: Cytomegalovirus association was assigned to some 160 TCR beta chains.

Details on this clone: The antigen is undetermined.

The chain carries TRBV2 and TRBJ1-1; D perhaps matches TRBD1 (5 bases). This TCR came from a man younger than 35 in good health and CMV-seropositive. Material for sequencing was PBMCs. CDR3 protein: CASSEAFGGGGTEAFF. The DNA of the CDR3 is TGTGCCAGCAGTGAAGCCTTCGGGGGGGGAGGCACTGAAGCTTTCTTT.